The clone carrying this T cell receptor beta chain came up a few times. Germline V lookup: CDR1 SGHRS, CDR2 YFSETQ. The ends lost 4 bases at V and 0 bases at J; junction bases unmatched: 8. The CDR3 runs to 17 residues. In each sample, at least 7 million PBMCs were isolated. A J-beta primer mix and a sample-barcoded 5' primer were used in a second PCR of roughly 7 to 12 cycles. TCRdb reanalysed the 5' RACE reads using MiXCR and keeps one entry per CDR3 protein. The sample lists approximately 1,000,000 distinct CDR3 sequences, more than 30% occurring once. The data belong to a study of blood T cells in healthy people across ages.

The sample comprised blood. This chain links TRBV5-1 with TRBJ2-3; 10 positions agree with TRBD2. This receptor was obtained from a man younger than 30 in good health. The DNA for the CDR3 is TGCGCCAGCAGCCCCGGACTAGCGGATACTAGCACAGATACGCAGTATTTT. This encodes CASSPGLADTSTDTQYF.